This TCR beta chain was captured in a study of blood T cell repertoires in COVID-19. Turning to the study itself: Whether acute or convalescent, the COVID-19 samples came from the United States, Italy and Spain. Nucleic acid was either cDNA or gDNA, and it came from T cells, B-cell-depleted T cells, or PBMCs.

As processed by the authors: Cell counts per sample came from amplifying reference gene primers. Profiling relied on immunoSEQ multiplex PCR, and the TCRdb table lists in-frame clones only, not all of them. That table supplies the V and J calls and clone size; D and trimming were determined from the DNA. The repertoire holds under 200,000 clones, with roughly 84% as singletons. CDR3 length: 14 amino acids. Trimming stripped 0 bases from V and 2 bases from J, with 8 bases between. Germline values: CDR1 KGHSH, CDR2 LQKENI. Input material: peripheral blood. The receptor comes from a woman older than 75 with active or convalescent COVID-19. This rearrangement joins TRBV18 to TRBJ2-7; D might be TRBD2 (6 bases). This CDR3 reads CASSPPGGTYEQYF. The CDR3 DNA is TGTGCCAGCTCACCACCCGGGGGTACCTACGAGCAGTACTTC.